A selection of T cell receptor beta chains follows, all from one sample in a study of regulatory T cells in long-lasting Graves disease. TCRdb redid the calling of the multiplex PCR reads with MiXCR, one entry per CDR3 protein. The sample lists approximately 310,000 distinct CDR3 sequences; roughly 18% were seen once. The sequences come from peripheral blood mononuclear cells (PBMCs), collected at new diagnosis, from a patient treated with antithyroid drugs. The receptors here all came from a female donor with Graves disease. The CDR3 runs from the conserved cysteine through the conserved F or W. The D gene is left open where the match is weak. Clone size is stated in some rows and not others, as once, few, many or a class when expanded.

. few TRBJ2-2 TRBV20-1 CSARQGQVNTGELFF
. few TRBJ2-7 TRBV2 CANNPGTGPYEQYF
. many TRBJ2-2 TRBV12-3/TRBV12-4 CASSLPGIRGGTGELFF
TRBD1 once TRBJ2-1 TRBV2 CASSGTGLDNEQFF
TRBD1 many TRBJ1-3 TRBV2 CASSERTGSGNTIYF
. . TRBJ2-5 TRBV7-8 CASSAPGPKETQYF
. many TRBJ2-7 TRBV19 CASSAGAGLSYEQYF
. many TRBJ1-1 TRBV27 CASMWGAEAFF
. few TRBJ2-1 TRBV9 CASSVARDSPNEQFF
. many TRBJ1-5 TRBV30 CAWGQNSGLHF
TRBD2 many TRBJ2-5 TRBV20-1 CSAASGLAGEETQYF
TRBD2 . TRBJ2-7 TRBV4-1 CASSQNQLASYEQYF
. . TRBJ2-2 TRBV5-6 CASSTDPGGELFF
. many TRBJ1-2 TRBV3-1 CASSQEVDYGYTF
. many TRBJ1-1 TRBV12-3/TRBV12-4 CASSVGLGVNTEAFF
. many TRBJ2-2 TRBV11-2 CASSTNRHLLLPSLNTGELFF
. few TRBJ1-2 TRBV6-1 CASSEGGPYYGYTF
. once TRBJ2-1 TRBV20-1 CSAKGAYNEQFF
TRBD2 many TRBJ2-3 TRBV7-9 CASARGRETDTQYF
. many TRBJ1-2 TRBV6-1 CASSDRARGGGYTF
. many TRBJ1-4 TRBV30 CAWSTPGRRLTGEKLFF
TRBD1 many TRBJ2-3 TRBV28 CASSFGTADTQYF
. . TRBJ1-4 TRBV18 CASSPVGIANEKLFF
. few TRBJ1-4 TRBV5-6 CASSLFPPGSIEKLFF
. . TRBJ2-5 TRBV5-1 CASSLVASAQETQYF
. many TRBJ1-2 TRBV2 CASIEGFYGYTF
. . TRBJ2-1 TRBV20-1 CSARGPRRDEQFF
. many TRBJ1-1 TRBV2 CASKLGTEAFF
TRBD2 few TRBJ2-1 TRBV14 CASSQDWYSGSTYTYNEQFF
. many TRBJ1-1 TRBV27 CASSWGHPRTSGVAFF
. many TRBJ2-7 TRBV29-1 CSIPYYYEQYF
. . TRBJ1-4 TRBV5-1 CASSTGPDEGKLFF
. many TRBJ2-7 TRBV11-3 CASSLGAQNEQYF
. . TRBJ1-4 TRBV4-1 CASSQDSPGAVVATNEKLFF
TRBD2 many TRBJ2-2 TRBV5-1 CASSLREGLTGELFF
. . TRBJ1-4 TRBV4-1 CASSQDKAGRWQLFF
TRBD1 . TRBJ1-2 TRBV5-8 CASSFPHRGNYGYTF
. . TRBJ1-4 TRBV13 CASSHGRVREKLFF
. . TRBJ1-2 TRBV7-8 CASNPQEQGPYGYTF
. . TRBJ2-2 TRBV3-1 CASSQDRPNTGELFF
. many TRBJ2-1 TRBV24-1 CATSDFRENNEQFF
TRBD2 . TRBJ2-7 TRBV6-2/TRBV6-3 CASRKAGGGDEQYF
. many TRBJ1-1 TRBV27 CASSLVRANTEAFF
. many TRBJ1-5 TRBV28 CASSLAGPPRPQHF
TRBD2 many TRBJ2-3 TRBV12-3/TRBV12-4 CASSPGLAGPSTDTQYF
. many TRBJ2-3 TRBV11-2 CASSLVGQTPDTQYF